The 29 T cell receptor beta chains below all came from one sample that was sequenced in a study of blood T cell repertoires in COVID-19. Clones were read by immunoSEQ multiplex PCR, and TCRdb kept only the in-frame ones, dropping some. This sample has under 150,000 clones, with approximately 79% found just once. The sequenced material came from peripheral blood. These receptors came from a man over 45 with active or convalescent COVID-19.

This clone occurred a few times. The chain recombines TRBV4-2 with TRBJ2-2; D is uncertain. The CDR3 loop spans 14 amino acids. Trimming shortened V by 1 base and J by 5 bases, and 8 bases separated the two germline ends. From germline, CDR1 is LGHNA and CDR2 YNFKEQ. The CDR3 loop is CASSQGQITGELFF. CDR3 DNA: TGTGCCAGCAGCCAAGGACAAATTACCGGGGAGCTGTTTTTT.

The V call is TRBV3-1 (or the pseudogene TRBV3-2), the J call TRBJ1-2; D is perhaps TRBD1 (6 bases). The length of the CDR3 is 13 residues. V lost 4 bases and J lost 4, with 10 bases in between. Germline CDR1 and CDR2: LGHDT and YNNKEL (reference sequence). The CDR3 DNA follows: TGTGCCAGCAGCCTTGACAGGACCTATGGCTACACCTTC. This translates into CASSLDRTYGYTF.

The rearrangement uses TRBV5-1 and TRBJ2-7; TRBD1 matches at 9 bases. Germline V gene lookup returns CDR1 SGHRS and CDR2 YFSETQ. The ends lost 5 bases at V and 1 base at J; junction bases unmatched: 7. This CDR3 has 15 residues. The CDR3 coding sequence is TGCGCCAGCAGTACAACCGGGACAGGGTCCTACGAGCAGTACTTC. This encodes CASSTTGTGSYEQYF.

In its sample, this clone was seen a few times. This chain joins TRBV2 and TRBJ2-2; D gene uncertain. Between the trimmed V and J ends, which lost 5 bases and 4 bases, there was a span of 8 bases. The CDR3 is 13 residues long. The germline gives CDR1 SNHLY, CDR2 FYNNEI. The CDR3 DNA reads TGTGCCAGCAGTTCGCTAGGCACCGGGGAGCTGTTTTTT. Amino acids: CASSSLGTGELFF.

This clone was picked up a small number of times. The chain combines TRBV6-2 or TRBV6-3 with TRBJ1-5, with D tentatively TRBD1 (6 bases). Germline-derived CDR1 and CDR2 are MNHEY and SVGEGT. The V end lost 6 bases, the J end lost 5 bases, and 17 bases lay between the germline ends. The CDR3 length is 15 residues. DNA of the CDR3: TGTGCCAGCAGCCGTCGGCAGGGGAACGATCAGCCCCAGCATTTT. Its protein product is CASSRRQGNDQPQHF.

The CDR3 loop reads CASSPNRNYGYTF. The CDR3 region has the DNA TGTGCCAGCAGCCCTAACAGGAACTATGGCTACACCTTC. The chain couples TRBV14 to TRBJ1-2; the D gene is possibly TRBD1 (5 bases). V gave up 4 bases and J gave up 2 bases, with 8 bases separating them. Germline-derived CDR1 and CDR2 are SGHDN and FVKESK. The CDR3 is 13 amino acids. The whole variable domain, remainder taken from reference TRBV14 and TRBJ1-2, is EAGVTQFPSHSVIEKGQTVTLRCDPISGHDNLYWYRRVMGKEIKFLLHFVKESKQDESGMPNNRFLAERTGGTYSTLKVQPAELEDSGVYFCASSPNRNYGYTFGSGTRLTVV.

As regards this clone: Other nucleotide sequences from this sample produce the same CDR3. The chain carries TRBV7-9 and TRBJ2-5; unclear D gene. Trimming stripped 1 base from V and 5 bases from J, with 5 bases between. The CDR3 totals 12 residues. Per germline, CDR1 SEHNR and CDR2 FQNEAQ (reference sequence). This CDR3 is CASSLVGETQYF. The CDR3 nucleotides read TGTGCCAGCAGCTTAGTGGGCGAGACCCAGTACTTC.

The chain employs TRBV3-1 (or the pseudogene TRBV3-2) and TRBJ1-4; unclear D gene. Germline CDR1 reads LGHDT; CDR2 reads YNNKEL (reference sequence). V shed 1 base and J shed 0 bases, with 6 bases lying between them. CDR3 length equals 15 residues. The CDR3 reads CASSQVSATNEKLFF. For the CDR3, the DNA is TGTGCCAGCAGCCAAGTCTCCGCAACTAATGAAAAACTGTTTTTT.

CDR3 sequence reads: CASSVGLSHEQYF. The CDR3 nucleotides are TGTGCCAGCAGCGTAGGTCTGAGCCACGAGCAGTACTTC. The rearrangement uses TRBV9 and TRBJ2-7; D is unclear. This CDR3 is 13 amino acids long. The germline gives CDR1 SGDLS, CDR2 YYNGEE. Between the trimmed V and J ends, which lost 0 bases and 5 bases, there was a span of 9 bases.

The gene calls are TRBV18 and TRBJ2-2; possible D gene TRBD2, 5 bases. Germline V gives CDR1 KGHSH, CDR2 LQKENI. This CDR3 is built from 16 residues. The V and J ends lost 3 bases and 7 bases respectively, with 18 bases between them. CDR3 coding DNA: TGTGCCAGCTCACCGGAGGCCGTTTCTTGGGGCGGGGAGCTGTTTTTT. This sequence encodes CASSPEAVSWGGELFF.

The V and J genes are TRBV2 and TRBJ1-4; 9 bases line up with TRBD1. Germline lookup yields CDR1 SNHLY and CDR2 FYNNEI. The CDR3 loop spans 14 amino acids. The ends lost 6 bases at V and 8 bases at J; junction bases unmatched: 7. CDR3 region: CASSSDRGVEKLFF. The CDR3 DNA sequence: TGTGCCAGCAGCTCGGACAGGGGAGTGGAAAAACTGTTTTTT.

The gene calls are TRBV12-5 and TRBJ1-6; D is unresolved. The ends were cut back, 0 bases at V and 4 bases at J, with 13 bases in the middle. CDR3 size: 17 residues. Per the germline V gene, CDR1 is LGHNT and CDR2 is FRNRAP. The DNA for the CDR3 is TGTGCTAGTGGTTTGGTACCGTACCTAGCATATAATTCACCCCTCCACTTT. Translation gives CASGLVPYLAYNSPLHF.

The V call is TRBV7-2, the J call TRBJ2-3, with D perhaps TRBD2 (5 bases). Trimming removed 0 bases at V and 6 bases at J, with 13 bases between. CDR3 length equals 15 residues. Germline CDR1 and CDR2: SGHTA and FQGNSA. The CDR3 protein is CASSLAGLRRDTQYF. The CDR3 DNA sequence: TGTGCCAGCAGCTTAGCAGGGCTAAGGAGGGATACGCAGTATTTT. Full variable domain (missing parts from reference TRBV7-2 and TRBJ2-3): GAGVSQSPSNKVTEKGKDVELRCDPISGHTALYWYRQSLGQGLEFLIYFQGNSAPDKSGLPSDRFSAERTGGSVSTLTIQRTQQEDSAVYLCASSLAGLRRDTQYFGPGTRLTVL.

Here the CDR3 reads CATSDLSQENTGELFF. The CDR3 nucleotides are TGTGCCACCAGTGATTTGTCACAGGAGAACACCGGGGAGCTGTTTTTT. The chain recombines TRBV24-1 with TRBJ2-2, with D possibly being TRBD1 (5 bases). This CDR3 is built from 16 residues. Trimming removed 0 bases from V and 1 base from J, with 8 bases in between. The germline CDR1 and CDR2 sequences are KGHDR and SFDVKD.

This sequence joins TRBV29-1 and TRBJ1-1, with D hard to call. Trimming cost V 1 base and J 0 bases, with 12 bases left between them. The CDR3 runs to 15 residues. The germline CDR1 and CDR2 sequences are SQVTM and ANQGSEA. CDR3: CSVEGGEVVNTEAFF. CDR3 coding DNA: TGCAGCGTTGAAGGCGGGGAGGTAGTGAACACTGAAGCTTTCTTT. Looking up the rest from reference TRBV29-1 and TRBJ1-1 gives the full variable domain: SAVISQKPSRDICQRGTSLTIQCQVDSQVTMMFWYRQQPGQSLTLIATANQGSEATYESGFVIDKFPISRPNLTFSTLTVSNMSPEDSSIYLCSVEGGEVVNTEAFFGQGTRLTVV.

A few counts support this clone. This chain joins TRBV28 and TRBJ2-5; TRBD2 agrees at 9 bases. Germline lookup yields CDR1 MDHEN and CDR2 SYDVKM. Losses at the gene ends were 7 bases for V and 5 bases for J; bases not matched to a gene: 14. The CDR3 runs 16 residues. CDR3 protein: CASKRGGLAKGETQYF. In DNA form, the CDR3 reads TGTGCCAGCAAAAGAGGGGGACTAGCAAAAGGCGAGACCCAGTACTTC.

The chain employs TRBV5-8 and TRBJ1-5; a possible D gene is TRBD1 (5 bases). V shed 2 bases and J shed 2 bases, with 11 bases lying between them. This CDR3 region has 15 residues. Germline V CDR1 and CDR2: SGHTS, YDEGEE. The CDR3 reads CASSFRPGGNQPQHF. The CDR3 DNA is TGTGCCAGCAGCTTTCGACCGGGGGGCAATCAGCCCCAGCATTTT.

The chain has TRBV28 and TRBJ1-5; perhaps TRBD1 as D (5 bases). Trimming removed 6 bases at V and 4 bases at J, with 7 bases between. Germline loops: CDR1 MDHEN, CDR2 SYDVKM. CDR3 length: 12 residues. In DNA, the CDR3 is TGTGCCAGCAGGCAGGGAAATCAGCCCCAGCATTTT. Translation gives CASRQGNQPQHF.

This clone has only one observation. The V call is TRBV19, the J call TRBJ2-5, with a possible D match to TRBD2 (5 bases). The germline V gene encodes CDR1 LNHDA and CDR2 SQIVND (reference sequence). Trimming stripped 6 bases from V and 2 bases from J, with 10 bases between. This CDR3 has 13 residues. The CDR3 protein is CASRRAIQETQYF. CDR3 in DNA: TGTGCCAGTAGGCGGGCCATTCAAGAGACCCAGTACTTC.

This rearrangement joins TRBV29-1 to TRBJ1-2; D may be TRBD1 (5 bases). This CDR3 is 13 amino acids long. The V gene's germline CDR1 is SQVTM and CDR2 ANQGSEA. Trimming left V 6 bases short and J 7 bases short, with 18 bases between. The CDR3 is CSVGRFPGFGYTF. Written as DNA, the CDR3 is TGCAGCGTCGGACGTTTTCCAGGGTTTGGCTACACCTTC.

The rearrangement joins TRBV5-1 to TRBJ2-5; 12 bases are shared with TRBD2. The CDR3 has 15 residues. The V and J ends lost 4 bases and 3 bases, in that order; junction bases with no gene match: 4. Germline V gene lookup returns CDR1 SGHRS and CDR2 YFSETQ. The CDR3 region has the DNA TGCGCCAGCAGCAACCGACTAGCGGGAGAAGAGACCCAGTACTTC. Protein: CASSNRLAGEETQYF. Variable domain in full (rest from reference TRBV5-1 and TRBJ2-5): KAGVTQTPRYLIKTRGQQVTLSCSPISGHRSVSWYQQTPGQGLQFLFEYFSETQRNKGNFPGRFSGRQFSNSRSEMNVSTLELGDSALYLCASSNRLAGEETQYFGPGTRLLVL.

The CDR3 coding sequence is TGTGCCAGCAGCGTGACTAGCGGGGTAGGGGATACGCAGTATTTT. Encoded protein: CASSVTSGVGDTQYF. The rearrangement joins TRBV9 to TRBJ2-3; 11 positions agree with TRBD2. CDR3 length: 15 amino acids. The V gene end was trimmed by 2 bases and the J gene end by 6 bases; junction bases not matched to a gene: 5. From germline, CDR1 is SGDLS and CDR2 YYNGEE.

The chain combines TRBV24-1 with TRBJ2-1, with 8 bases identical to TRBD2. In germline, CDR1 is KGHDR, CDR2 SFDVKD. Unmatched junction bases numbered 9, after V lost 7 bases and J lost 8 bases. This CDR3 region has 14 residues. The CDR3 loop is CATSQAGAGYEQFF. The CDR3 DNA sequence: TGTGCCACCAGCCAAGCGGGAGCTGGGTATGAGCAGTTCTTC.

This clone was recorded only once. The chain couples TRBV28 to TRBJ1-1, with D unresolved. With 7 bases removed from V and 0 bases from J, the gap between germline ends came to 12 bases. CDR3 length: 14 amino acids. In germline, CDR1 is MDHEN, CDR2 SYDVKM. CDR3 in amino acids: CASTLLGVNTEAFF. CDR3 bases: TGTGCCAGCACTCTGCTCGGGGTGAACACTGAAGCTTTCTTT.

The genes are TRBV29-1 and TRBJ2-5, with 7 positions matching TRBD2. The trim removed 5 bases at V and 5 bases at J, leaving 11 bases unmatched. CDR1 and CDR2 from the germline V gene are SQVTM and ANQGSEA. The CDR3 sequence is 14 residues long. The CDR3 protein is CSVIDGVGGETQYF. DNA for the CDR3: TGCAGCGTTATTGACGGTGTCGGGGGGGAGACCCAGTACTTC.

The CDR3 nucleotides read TGTGCCAGTAGTATGGGCTATTCGAACACCGGGGAGCTGTTTTTT. It codes for CASSMGYSNTGELFF. The V and J genes are TRBV19 and TRBJ2-2; D gene uncertain. Trimming pared 3 bases from V and 0 bases from J, leaving 8 bases between. The germline CDR1 and CDR2 sequences are LNHDA and SQIVND (reference sequence). The CDR3 length is 15 residues.

The chain employs TRBV9 and TRBJ1-1; D remains ambiguous. The germline V and J ends were trimmed by 0 bases and 1 base, with 10 bases remaining between them. CDR3 length: 15 residues. CDR1 is SGDLS, CDR2 YYNGEE, per germline. The CDR3 here is CASSVEWAGNTEAFF. CDR3 in DNA: TGTGCCAGCAGCGTAGAGTGGGCAGGGAACACTGAAGCTTTCTTT. The entire variable domain, with the rest obtained from reference TRBV9 and TRBJ1-1, is as follows: DSGVTQTPKHLITATGQRVTLRCSPRSGDLSVYWYQQSLDQGLQFLIQYYNGEERAKGNILERFSAQQFPDLHSELNLSSLELGDSALYFCASSVEWAGNTEAFFGQGTRLTVV.

DNA of the CDR3: TGTGCCAGCAGCCCGGACAGGGGGCACTCGGAGACCCAGTACTTC. It yields the protein CASSPDRGHSETQYF. The V call is TRBV7-2, the J call TRBJ2-5; TRBD1 matches 11 bases. J was trimmed by 5 bases and V by 5 bases; bases with no gene match: 7. Germline CDR1 reads SGHTA; CDR2 reads FQGNSA. This CDR3 has 15 amino acids. The whole variable domain, remainder taken from reference TRBV7-2 and TRBJ2-5, is GAGVSQSPSNKVTEKGKDVELRCDPISGHTALYWYRQSLGQGLEFLIYFQGNSAPDKSGLPSDRFSAERTGGSVSTLTIQRTQQEDSAVYLCASSPDRGHSETQYFGPGTRLLVL.

This clone was detected once. V usage is TRBV7-9 and J usage is TRBJ2-7; TRBD1 matches at 7 bases. CDR1 and CDR2 from the germline V gene are SEHNR and FQNEAQ (reference sequence). Trimming took 11 bases from V and 0 from J; bases not matched to a gene: 10. The CDR3 loop spans 14 amino acids. The CDR3 nucleotides are TGTGCCCGAGATCAAGGGGGCGGCTCCTACGAGCAGTACTTC. It yields the protein CARDQGGGSYEQYF.